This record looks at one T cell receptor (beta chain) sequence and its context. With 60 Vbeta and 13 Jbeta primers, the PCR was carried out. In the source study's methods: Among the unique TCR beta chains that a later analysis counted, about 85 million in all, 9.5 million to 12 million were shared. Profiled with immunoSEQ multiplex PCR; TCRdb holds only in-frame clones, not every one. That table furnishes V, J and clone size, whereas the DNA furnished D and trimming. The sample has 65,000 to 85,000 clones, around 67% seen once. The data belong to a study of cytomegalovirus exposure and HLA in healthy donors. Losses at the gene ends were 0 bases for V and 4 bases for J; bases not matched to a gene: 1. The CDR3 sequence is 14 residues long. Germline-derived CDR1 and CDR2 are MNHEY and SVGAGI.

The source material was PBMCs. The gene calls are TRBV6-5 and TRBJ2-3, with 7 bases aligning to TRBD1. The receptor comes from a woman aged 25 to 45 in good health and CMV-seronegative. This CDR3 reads CASSYSRGPDTQYF. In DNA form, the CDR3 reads TGTGCCAGCAGTTACTCAAGGGGGCCAGATACGCAGTATTTT.